What follows is one T cell receptor beta chain and its context. Isolated RNA was reverse transcribed into cDNA used as the sequencing template. Assay used: immunoSEQ multiplex PCR; TCRdb lists only in-frame clones, some missing. The table records about 150,000 clones, 87% of them present only once. This entry comes from a study of CD8+ T cells in alopecia areata. Overall study context: Tofacitinib dosing lasted 6 to 18 months, which was then followed by 6 months off drug.

Trimming removed 3 bases from V and 5 bases from J, with 15 bases in between. Germline values: CDR1 SGDLS, CDR2 YYNGEE. CDR3 length: 15 residues. This specimen consisted of CD8+ T cells sorted from blood, obtained at week 0. The TCR comes from a human donor with alopecia areata. J is TRBJ1-5 and V is TRBV9; D ambiguous. Here the CDR3 reads CASSGTAVGDQPQHF. In DNA form, the CDR3 reads TGTGCCAGCAGCGGGACCGCGGTTGGGGATCAGCCCCAGCATTTT.